This passage covers 26 T cell receptor beta chains from one sample sequenced in a study of T cells in women clearing cervical HPV infection. Sequencing used immunoSEQ multiplex PCR; TCRdb keeps in-frame clones, though not all of them. This specimen shows 25,000 to 35,000 clones; the ten leading clones hold 8.4%. The sample taken for sequencing was blood buffy coat. The receptors were sampled from a woman aged 18 to 75 with a cervical HPV16 infection that either progressed to CIN3+ or cleared (not recorded which).

About this clone itself: Read sequence stops 3 residues before the CDR3 end, and the germline J gene provides the missing end. This rearrangement joins TRBV20-1 to TRBJ2-7, with 7 bases aligning to TRBD2. Trimming removed 0 bases from V and 3 bases from J; junction bases left unmatched: 8. The CDR3 runs to 15 residues. Germline V gene lookup returns CDR1 DFQATT and CDR2 SNEGSKA (reference sequence). The CDR3 DNA, read in part, is TGCAGTGCTAGAGATGAGTGGCAGCGGGGCTACGAG. It encodes CSARDEWQRGYE. The complete CDR3 protein is CSARDEWQRGYEQYF.

CDR3 residues: CASSKPTGPSYEQYF. The sequenced CDR3 bases are TGTGCCAGCAGTAAGCCGACAGGCCCCTCCTACGAG. The chain couples TRBV6-2 or TRBV6-3 to TRBJ2-7, with D perhaps matching TRBD1 (6 bases). Read sequence stops 3 residues before the CDR3 end, and the germline J gene provides the missing end. Per germline, CDR1 MNHEY and CDR2 SVGEGT. The CDR3 contains 15 residues. Between the trimmed V and J ends, which lost 5 bases and 0 bases, there was a span of 14 bases.

To note about this clone: The read terminates 3 residues before the CDR3 end, so the remaining end is supplied by the germline J gene. V gene TRBV7-3 combines with J gene TRBJ1-1, with D tentatively TRBD1 (6 bases). V was shortened by 4 bases and J by 3 bases, with 12 bases between the two germline ends. The CDR3 covers 14 residues. Germline CDR1 SGHTA, CDR2 FQGTGA. The sequenced CDR3 bases are TGTGCCAGCAGCTCTCAAGGGGGTGACACTGAA. Translated: CASSSQGGDTE. In full, the CDR3 reads CASSSQGGDTEAFF.

Note on this clone: The read stops 3 residues short of the end of the CDR3; the missing end is completed from the germline J gene. V is TRBV5-6 and J is TRBJ2-5, with TRBD1 as a possible D gene (6 bases). Trimming took 0 bases from V and 2 from J, leaving 8 bases between them. CDR1 SGHDT and CDR2 YYEEEE come from the germline V gene. The CDR3 loop spans 14 amino acids. The sequenced part of the CDR3 DNA is TGTGCCAGCAGCTTGGCCGGGACACAAGAGACC. The encoded protein is CASSLAGTQET. The full CDR3 is CASSLAGTQETQYF.

A word on this clone: Read data end 3 residues before the CDR3 end; the end is taken from the germline J gene. J is TRBJ1-2 and V is TRBV7-2; D is possibly TRBD1 (5 bases). Germline-derived CDR1 and CDR2 are SGHTA and FQGNSA. The CDR3 has 15 residues. The sequenced part of the CDR3 DNA is TGTGCCAGCAGCTTAGTCGGGACTGGGTACTACGAC. Translating gives CASSLVGTGYYD. The complete CDR3 protein is CASSLVGTGYYDYTF.

Remarks on this clone: The CDR3 extends 3 residues past the end of the read, so its final part is completed from the germline J gene. The gene calls are TRBV6-2 or TRBV6-3 and TRBJ1-2, with 7 bases identical to TRBD1. Germline-derived CDR1 and CDR2 are MNHEY and SVGEGT. After removal of 0 bases from V and 4 bases from J, the junction contained 5 bases not matched to a gene. CDR3 length: 15 amino acids. The CDR3 reads CASSYSGQRPYGYTF. The covered CDR3 bases are TGTGCCAGCAGTTACTCGGGACAGAGGCCCTATGGC.

In regard to this clone: The junction differs from germline at one of its ends, possibly a read error. The read ends 3 residues shy of where the CDR3 ends; the end is completed using the germline J gene. This sequence joins TRBV5-6 and TRBJ2-7, with a tentative D call TRBD1 (6 bases). CDR1 and CDR2 from the germline V gene are SGHDT and YYEEEE. The CDR3 spans 15 residues. The sequenced CDR3 bases are TGTTCCAGCAGCACCCTGGACAGCGCTACCCACGAG. This sequence encodes CSSSTLDSATHE. The entire CDR3 sequence reads CSSSTLDSATHEQYF. Using reference TRBV5-6 and TRBJ2-7 for the parts outside the CDR3, the full variable domain is DAGVTQSPTHLIKTRGQQVTLRCSPKSGHDTVSWYQQALGQGPQFIFQYYEEEERQRGNFPDRFSGHQFPNYSSELNVNALLLGDSALYLCSSSTLDSATHEQYFGPGTRLTVT.

A note on this clone: The read finishes 3 residues shy of the CDR3 end, and the germline J gene is used to complete it. V usage is TRBV5-1 and J usage is TRBJ1-1, with D unresolved. Trimming removed 0 bases from V and 5 bases from J, with 11 bases in between. The germline V gene encodes CDR1 SGHRS and CDR2 YFSETQ. The CDR3 runs to 14 residues. Partial CDR3 DNA: TGCGCCAGCAGCTTGGGGGCTTTAGATACTGAA. Protein sequence: CASSLGALDTE. The whole CDR3 protein is CASSLGALDTEAFF. Variable domain in full (rest from reference TRBV5-1 and TRBJ1-1): KAGVTQTPRYLIKTRGQQVTLSCSPISGHRSVSWYQQTPGQGLQFLFEYFSETQRNKGNFPGRFSGRQFSNSRSEMNVSTLELGDSALYLCASSLGALDTEAFFGQGTRLTVV.

As for this clone: The CDR3 is cut off 3 residues early in the read; its end comes from the germline J gene. V and J are TRBV11-1 and TRBJ2-7; 10 bases are a match to TRBD1. CDR1 is SGHAT and CDR2 is FQDESV in the germline V gene (reference sequence). The CDR3 is made up of 13 amino acids. V shed 8 bases, J shed 4 bases, and the junction held 5 bases outside the gene matches. The part of the CDR3 DNA that was read is TGTGCCAGCGCCGGGACAGGGGTGTACGAG. Translating it yields CASAGTGVYE. The whole CDR3 sequence is CASAGTGVYEQYF.

CDR3 sequence reads: CASRDLQVDKGNEQFF. The covered CDR3 bases are TGTGCCAGCAGGGATCTCCAGGTGGATAAGGGCAATGAG. The J gene is TRBJ2-1, the V gene TRBV6-2 or TRBV6-3; D is ambiguous. The read ends 3 residues before the CDR3 terminus; that terminus is restored from the germline J gene. The CDR3 runs to 16 residues. The V gene's germline CDR1 is MNHEY and CDR2 SVGEGT. The V and J ends lost 6 bases and 6 bases respectively, with 21 bases between them.

Worth noting for this clone: The read finishes 3 residues shy of the CDR3 end, and the germline J gene is used to complete it. The chain is built from TRBV29-1 and TRBJ2-2, with 10 bases matching TRBD2. Trimming cost V 5 bases and J 6 bases; bases outside gene matches: 12. Germline-derived CDR1 and CDR2 are SQVTM and ANQGSEA. This CDR3 is built from 16 residues. This chain's CDR3 is CSVRPAGGPGAGELFF. Partial CDR3 DNA: TGCAGCGTTAGACCAGCGGGGGGGCCCGGTGCCGGGGAG.

CDR3 protein: CASSQDDEGCYSYTF. The sequenced part of the CDR3 DNA is TGTGCCAGCAGCCAAGATGATGAAGGGTGCTACAGC. V is TRBV14 and J is TRBJ1-2; D gene unclear. With the read ending 3 residues before the CDR3 end, the germline J gene is used to fill in that end. Germline CDR1 is SGHDN and CDR2 is FVKESK. The CDR3 runs to 15 residues.

Comment on this clone: With the read ending 3 residues before the CDR3 end, the germline J gene is used to fill in that end. The V and J genes are TRBV5-1 and TRBJ2-1, with 9 nucleotides matching TRBD1. The CDR3 is 15 amino acids. J was trimmed by 4 bases and V by 2 bases; bases with no gene match: 4. CDR1 and CDR2 (germline): SGHRS, YFSETQ. The part of the CDR3 DNA that was read is TGCGCCAGCAGCTTTGGACAGGGGTTGTACAATGAG. Amino acids: CASSFGQGLYNE. The entire CDR3 protein is CASSFGQGLYNEQFF. Complete variable domain (other parts from reference TRBV5-1 and TRBJ2-1): KAGVTQTPRYLIKTRGQQVTLSCSPISGHRSVSWYQQTPGQGLQFLFEYFSETQRNKGNFPGRFSGRQFSNSRSEMNVSTLELGDSALYLCASSFGQGLYNEQFFGPGTRLTVL.

As concerns this clone: The read terminates 3 residues ahead of where the CDR3 ends, so the germline J gene completes it. The chain couples TRBV6-2 or TRBV6-3 to TRBJ1-5; D is uncertain. Germline V CDR1 and CDR2: MNHEY, SVGEGT. V was pared by 6 bases and J by 2 bases, with 14 bases between. The CDR3 is 15 residues long. This chain's CDR3 is CASRLRGKGNQPQHF. The sequenced part of the CDR3 DNA is TGTGCCAGCAGACTCCGGGGTAAAGGCAATCAGCCC.

For this clone: The read halts 3 residues ahead of the CDR3 end, with the missing end drawn from the germline J gene. This chain connects TRBV29-1 to TRBJ1-1; 8 positions agree with TRBD1. The V and J ends lost 4 bases and 6 bases, in that order; junction bases with no gene match: 7. CDR1 SQVTM and CDR2 ANQGSEA come from the germline V gene. There are 13 residues in the CDR3. The CDR3 DNA, read in part, is TGCAGCGTTGTACCGGACAGGGACGCTGAA. It encodes CSVVPDRDAE. In full, the CDR3 reads CSVVPDRDAEAFF. Drawing the rest from reference TRBV29-1 and TRBJ1-1, the complete variable domain is SAVISQKPSRDICQRGTSLTIQCQVDSQVTMMFWYRQQPGQSLTLIATANQGSEATYESGFVIDKFPISRPNLTFSTLTVSNMSPEDSSIYLCSVVPDRDAEAFFGQGTRLTVV.

On this clone: The CDR3 end falls 3 residues outside the read, so it is completed with the germline J gene. This sequence joins TRBV11-3 and TRBJ1-6, with a weak D call TRBD1 (5 bases). Germline-derived CDR1 and CDR2 are SGHNT and YENEEA. The CDR3 totals 15 residues. Between the trimmed V and J ends, which lost 3 bases and 8 bases, there was a span of 14 bases. CDR3: CASSFRRGADSPLHF. The CDR3 DNA, read in part, is TGTGCCAGCAGCTTTAGGCGGGGCGCGGATTCACCC. Using reference TRBV11-3 and TRBJ1-6 for the parts outside the CDR3, the full variable domain is EAGVVQSPRYKIIEKKQPVAFWCNPISGHNTLYWYLQNLGQGPELLIRYENEEAVDDSQLPKDRFSAERLKGVDSTLKIQPAELGDSAVYLCASSFRRGADSPLHFGNGTRLTVT.

Of note for this clone: The read finishes 3 residues shy of the CDR3 end, and the germline J gene is used to complete it. The chain combines TRBV4-2 with TRBJ2-7; the D gene is possibly TRBD1 (5 bases). Per the germline V gene, CDR1 is LGHNA and CDR2 is YNFKEQ. V gave up 7 bases and J gave up 2 bases, with 21 bases separating them. CDR3 length: 16 residues. CDR3 protein: CASTPRLGDNPYEQYF. CDR3 DNA, as far as it was read: TGTGCCAGCACCCCTAGGTTAGGGGATAATCCCTACGAG.

The CDR3 bases that were read are TGTGCCAGCAGTGTTGGTCAGGGAAGTGAAAAG. It codes for CASSVGQGSEK. The whole CDR3 protein is CASSVGQGSEKLFF. This rearrangement joins TRBV6-1 to TRBJ2-2; D is possibly TRBD1 (5 bases). Coverage ceases 3 residues before the CDR3 finishes, and the germline J gene fills in the end. Germline CDR1 is MNHNS and CDR2 is SASEGT. This CDR3 comprises 14 residues.

As to this clone: Coverage ceases 3 residues before the CDR3 finishes, and the germline J gene fills in the end. The rearrangement joins TRBV5-1 to TRBJ2-1, with TRBD2 identical over 12 bases. CDR1 SGHRS and CDR2 YFSETQ come from the germline V gene. The CDR3 has 16 residues. V was clipped by 4 bases and J by 7 bases; unmatched bases: 9. The sequenced part of the CDR3 DNA is TGCGCCAGCAGCCGGCTAGCGGGGGGGCTTTTGAATGAG. Translating gives CASSRLAGGLLNE. The complete CDR3 protein is CASSRLAGGLLNEQFF.

Turning to this clone: The CDR3 is cut off 3 residues early in the read; its end comes from the germline J gene. The rearrangement links TRBV7-7 to TRBJ1-2, with D perhaps matching TRBD1 (6 bases). The V gene's germline CDR1 is SSHAT and CDR2 FNYEAQ (reference sequence). The CDR3 is made up of 13 amino acids. The covered CDR3 bases are TGTGCCAGCAGCTTGAACAGGGCCTACGAC. It specifies CASSLNRAYD. The entire CDR3 protein is CASSLNRAYDYTF.

Note on this clone: The read ends 3 residues early relative to the CDR3; the germline J gene fills the gap. The chain links TRBV14 to TRBJ1-4; D is ambiguous. The CDR3 is made up of 16 amino acids. With 2 bases removed from V and 0 bases from J, the gap between germline ends came to 10 bases. CDR1 and CDR2 from the germline V gene are SGHDN and FVKESK. This CDR3 reads CASSQITSATNEKLFF. CDR3 DNA, as far as it was read: TGTGCCAGCAGCCAAATAACCAGTGCAACTAATGAAAAA. The complete variable domain, with remaining parts taken from reference TRBV14 and TRBJ1-4, reads EAGVTQFPSHSVIEKGQTVTLRCDPISGHDNLYWYRRVMGKEIKFLLHFVKESKQDESGMPNNRFLAERTGGTYSTLKVQPAELEDSGVYFCASSQITSATNEKLFFGSGTQLSVL.

As regards this clone: Read sequence stops 3 residues before the CDR3 end, and the germline J gene provides the missing end. This sequence joins TRBV12-3 or TRBV12-4 and TRBJ2-5; D uncertain. The CDR3 sequence is 13 residues long. Trimming left V 3 bases short and J 5 bases short, with 10 bases between. Incomplete CDR3 DNA: TGTGCCAGCAGTTTCGTTATCGGGGAGACC. Encoded protein: CASSFVIGET. The full CDR3 sequence reads CASSFVIGETQYF.

About this clone itself: The read is 3 residues too short to cover the CDR3 end, so that end is filled in from the germline J gene. This chain connects TRBV2 to TRBJ2-4, with 10 bases identical to TRBD2. The CDR3 has 17 amino acids. Trimming took 8 bases from V and 0 from J; bases not matched to a gene: 10. CDR1 and CDR2 from the germline V gene are SNHLY and FYNNEI. CDR3 region: CASALRTSGRAKNIQYF. The CDR3 DNA, read in part, is TGTGCCAGCGCCTTGCGGACTAGCGGTCGAGCCAAAAACATT.

Remarks on this clone: The observed sequence ends 3 residues before the CDR3 terminus, with the missing tail filled in from the germline J gene. The J gene is TRBJ2-1, the V gene TRBV14; 9 bases align to TRBD2. CDR3 length equals 15 residues. Per germline, CDR1 SGHDN and CDR2 FVKESK. Trimming at V came to 3 bases and at J to 2 bases, leaving 2 bases not matched to a gene. The CDR3 sequence: CASSHSGGTYNEQFF. CDR3 bases read: TGTGCCAGCAGCCATAGCGGGGGAACCTACAATGAG.

About this clone itself: The read falls 3 residues short of the CDR3 end, and the missing part is taken from the germline J gene. Other DNA sequences in the sample encode the same CDR3. The genes are TRBV7-9 and TRBJ2-3; the D is unclear. The germline V gene has CDR1 SEHNR and CDR2 FQNEAQ (reference sequence). This CDR3 region has 13 residues. The CDR3 loop reads CASSLEGDQPQYF. Partial CDR3 DNA: TGTGCCAGCAGCTTAGAGGGTGATCAGCCG.

A remark on this clone: The read halts 3 residues ahead of the CDR3 end, with the missing end drawn from the germline J gene. The chain is built from TRBV12-3 or TRBV12-4 and TRBJ2-3; TRBD2 agrees at 11 bases. The CDR3 loop spans 14 amino acids. Incomplete CDR3 DNA: TGTGCCAGTTCAATTAGCGGGGGGGAAGAGACG. This gives the protein CASSISGGEET. The whole CDR3 region reads CASSISGGEETQYF.